This T cell receptor beta chain is from a study of blood T cell repertoires in COVID-19 (dated by TCRdb to the early 2020s). Regarding the study in general: Samples from collaborators originated in the United States, Italy and Spain and spanned both the acute and convalescent phases of COVID-19. The prospective study material was composed of cDNA or gDNA derived from T cells, B-cell-depleted T cells, or PBMCs. The dataset comprised deeply sampled blood TCRbeta repertoires from subjects exposed to, actively infected with, or recovered from COVID-19. The repertoires were made available in a free public database intended to serve as a resource for research on the immune response to SARS-CoV-2. The samples were drawn from the first 160 participants of the ongoing ImmuneRACE study and from 950 to 1,500 subjects provided by 6 global collaborators. The sample metadata nearly always contained a de-identified subject ID, COVID-19 status, age in years and sex. HLA class I and class II types, where available, came from metadata supplied by the sample provider rather than from assay-based typing. What the research found in general, with its limitations: How much clinical and demographic metadata was included differed by source and by participant, and the metadata was provided uncurated.

Comments on this clone: The specificity of this receptor is unknown. Base qualities were left out, and no much larger clone turns up one base away.

The CDR3 holds 12 amino acids from the cysteine to the phenylalanine. Here the CDR3 DNA is all that survives: 36 bases in frame from base 1. Between the V and J ends, shortened by 5 bases and 7 bases respectively, the junction contains 15 bases. The germline V gene encodes CDR1 SQVTM and CDR2 ANQGSEA. At one collaborating source in Seattle, patients were enrolled during active infection and were followed longitudinally through the course of disease. The collaborating institutions used their own protocols to collect whole blood in K2EDTA tubes. For TCRbeta analysis, collaborators shipped samples as frozen whole blood, isolated PBMCs, or DNA extracted from either of those sample types. TCRbeta CDR3 regions were amplified from genomic DNA by means of the immunoSEQ Assay, a bias-controlled multiplex PCR. The source study handled its data this way. Within the assay, amplification of reference gene primers was used to estimate how many nucleated cells each sample contained. To quantify the absolute abundance of each unique TCRbeta CDR3 rearrangement, sequence reads were collapsed and filtered. For each sample, productive Simpson clonality was calculated as the square root of Simpson's diversity index across productive rearrangements. TCRdb took over this immuneACCESS table, retaining in-frame rearrangements with V and J assigned. Such tables are incomplete; in checked studies, under half of the missing clones stem from an unresolved V gene, and the remainder is unexplained. Clonal size and the V and J genes are those of that table, whereas D and trimming came from the DNA. The sample has around 230,000 clones on record, approximately 85% of them singletons. The ten largest clones add up to 4.5% to 5.5% of the sample.

The sample comprised peripheral blood. The TCR was taken from a man in his fifties or sixties with COVID-19, enrolled during active disease. The chain uses TRBV29-1 and TRBJ2-7, with TRBD1 perhaps the D gene, on 6 matching bases. The CDR3 amino acid sequence is: CSVRGGVGEQYF. The DNA sequence is given as TGCAGCGTTAGAGGGGGTGTCGGGGAGCAGTACTTC.